This T cell receptor (beta chain) comes out of a study of post-analysis software for immune sequencing data. Study conclusions and caveats: TRBV5-6, TRBV5-1 and TRBV20-1 were among a few TRBV segments more frequent in patients than controls. Relative to controls, patients with multiple sclerosis showed significantly lower normalized Chao1 diversity.

This clonotype was seen a few times. As yet, its antigen is unknown. V gave up 6 bases and J gave up 4 bases; unmatched junction bases: 7. CDR3 length: 14 residues. Germline-derived CDR1 and CDR2 are MNHEY and SVGAGI. Researchers reported that TCR beta cDNA libraries carried unique molecular identifiers. TCRdb called the PCR reads again in MiXCR, with one record for every CDR3 protein. The data hold around 500,000 distinct CDR3 sequences, with approximately 34% observed a single time. The gene calls are TRBV6-5 and TRBJ1-2; TRBD1 matches 8 bases. The clonotype originates from a girl between 2 and 17 years old with multiple sclerosis. The sample comprised blood. CDR3 in DNA: TGTGCCAGCAGGGAGACAGGGGTTGGCTATGGCTACACCTTC. This translates into CASRETGVGYGYTF.